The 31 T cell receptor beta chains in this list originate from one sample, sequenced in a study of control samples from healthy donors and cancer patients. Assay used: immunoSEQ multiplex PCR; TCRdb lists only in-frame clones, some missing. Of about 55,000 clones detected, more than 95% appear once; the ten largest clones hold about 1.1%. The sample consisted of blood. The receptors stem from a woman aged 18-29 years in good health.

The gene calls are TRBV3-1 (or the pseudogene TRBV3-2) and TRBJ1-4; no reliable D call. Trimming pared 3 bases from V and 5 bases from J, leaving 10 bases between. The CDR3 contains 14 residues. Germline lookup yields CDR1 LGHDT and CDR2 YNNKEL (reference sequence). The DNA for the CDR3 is TGTGCCAGCAGCCAGCAGTACCTAAATGAAAAACTGTTTTTT. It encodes CASSQQYLNEKLFF.

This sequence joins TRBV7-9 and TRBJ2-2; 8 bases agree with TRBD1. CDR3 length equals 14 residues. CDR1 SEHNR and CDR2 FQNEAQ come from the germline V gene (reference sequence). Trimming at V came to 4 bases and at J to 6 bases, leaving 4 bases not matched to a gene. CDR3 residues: CASSSGQGSGELFF. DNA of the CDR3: TGTGCCAGCAGCTCCGGACAGGGATCCGGGGAGCTGTTTTTT.

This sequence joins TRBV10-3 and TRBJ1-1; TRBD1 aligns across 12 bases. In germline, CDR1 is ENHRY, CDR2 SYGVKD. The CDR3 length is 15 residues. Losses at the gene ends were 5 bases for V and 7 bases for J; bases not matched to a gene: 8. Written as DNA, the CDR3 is TGTGCCATCAGTACGCCCGGGACAGGGGGCGATGAAGCTTTCTTT. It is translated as CAISTPGTGGDEAFF.

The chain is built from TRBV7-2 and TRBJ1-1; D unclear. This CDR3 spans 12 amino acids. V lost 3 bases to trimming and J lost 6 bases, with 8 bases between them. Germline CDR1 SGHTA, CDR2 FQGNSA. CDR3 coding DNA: TGTGCCAGCAGCTTCTCAGCTTCTGAAGCTTTCTTT. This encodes CASSFSASEAFF.

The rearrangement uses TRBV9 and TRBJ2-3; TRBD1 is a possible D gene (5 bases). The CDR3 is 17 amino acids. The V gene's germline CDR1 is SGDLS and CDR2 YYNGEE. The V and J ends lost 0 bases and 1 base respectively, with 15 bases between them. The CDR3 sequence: CASSVEGRPYGTDTQYF. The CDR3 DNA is TGTGCCAGCAGCGTAGAGGGGCGGCCATACGGCACAGATACGCAGTATTTT.

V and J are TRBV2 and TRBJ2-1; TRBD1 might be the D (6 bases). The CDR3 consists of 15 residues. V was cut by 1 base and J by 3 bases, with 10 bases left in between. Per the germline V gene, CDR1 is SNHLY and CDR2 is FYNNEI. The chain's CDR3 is CASSEEQGNYNEQFF. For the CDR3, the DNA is TGTGCCAGCAGTGAAGAGCAGGGGAACTACAATGAGCAGTTCTTC.

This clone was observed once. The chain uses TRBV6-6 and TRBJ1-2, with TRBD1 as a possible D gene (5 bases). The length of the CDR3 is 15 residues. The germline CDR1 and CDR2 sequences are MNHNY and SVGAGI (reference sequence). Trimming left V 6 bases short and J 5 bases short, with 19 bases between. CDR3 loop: CASSPLTGPHYGYTF. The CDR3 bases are TGTGCCAGCAGCCCCTTAACGGGGCCTCATTATGGCTACACCTTC.

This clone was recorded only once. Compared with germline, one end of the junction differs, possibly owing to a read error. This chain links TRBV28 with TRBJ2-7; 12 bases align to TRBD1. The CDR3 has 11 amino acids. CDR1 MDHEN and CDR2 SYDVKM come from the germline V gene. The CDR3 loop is CGTGGRDEQYF. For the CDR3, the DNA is TGCGGGACAGGGGGCAGAGACGAGCAGTACTTC.

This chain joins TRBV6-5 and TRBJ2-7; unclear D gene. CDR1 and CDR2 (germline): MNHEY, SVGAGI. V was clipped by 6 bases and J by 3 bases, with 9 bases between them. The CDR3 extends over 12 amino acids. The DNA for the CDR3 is TGTGCCAGCAGCCCGAGTCTCTACGAGCAGTACTTC. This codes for CASSPSLYEQYF.

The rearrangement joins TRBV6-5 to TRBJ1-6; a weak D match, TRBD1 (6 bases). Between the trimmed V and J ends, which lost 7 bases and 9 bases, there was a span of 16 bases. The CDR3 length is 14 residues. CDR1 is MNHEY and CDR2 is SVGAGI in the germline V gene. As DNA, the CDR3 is TGTGCCAGCAATCGACAGGAAGGCGGTTCACCCCTCCACTTT. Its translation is CASNRQEGGSPLHF.

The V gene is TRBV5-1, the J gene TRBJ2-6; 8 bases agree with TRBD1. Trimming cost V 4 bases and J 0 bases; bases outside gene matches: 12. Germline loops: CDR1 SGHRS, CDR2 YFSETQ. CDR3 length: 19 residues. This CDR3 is CASSPGQGSLSSGANVLTF. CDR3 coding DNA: TGCGCCAGCAGCCCCGGACAGGGCTCCCTTAGCTCTGGGGCCAACGTCCTGACTTTC.

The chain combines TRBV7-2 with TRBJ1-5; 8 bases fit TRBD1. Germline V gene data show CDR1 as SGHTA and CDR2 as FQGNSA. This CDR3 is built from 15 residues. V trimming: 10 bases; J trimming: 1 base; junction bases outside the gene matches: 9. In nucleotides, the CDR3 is TGTGCCACTCGAAAAGACAGGGGAAGCAATCAGCCCCAGCATTTT. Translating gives CATRKDRGSNQPQHF.

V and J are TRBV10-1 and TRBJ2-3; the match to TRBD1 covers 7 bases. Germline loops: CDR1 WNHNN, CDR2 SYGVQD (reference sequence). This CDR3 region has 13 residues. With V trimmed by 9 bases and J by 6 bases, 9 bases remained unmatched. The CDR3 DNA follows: TGCGCCAGTAGCCCGGTGGGACAGGATACGCAGTATTTT. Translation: CASSPVGQDTQYF.

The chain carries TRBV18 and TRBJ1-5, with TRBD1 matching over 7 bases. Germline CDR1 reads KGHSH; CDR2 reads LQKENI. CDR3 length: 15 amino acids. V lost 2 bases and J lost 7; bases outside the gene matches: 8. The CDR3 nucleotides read TGTGCCAGCTCACCATCCGACAGGGCCGGGCAGCCCCAGCATTTT. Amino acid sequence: CASSPSDRAGQPQHF.

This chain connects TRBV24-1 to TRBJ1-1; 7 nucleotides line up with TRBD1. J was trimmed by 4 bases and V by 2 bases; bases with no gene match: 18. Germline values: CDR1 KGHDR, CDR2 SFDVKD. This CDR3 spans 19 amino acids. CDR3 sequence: CATSDSPLTGERIVTEAFF. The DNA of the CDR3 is TGTGCCACCAGTGATTCTCCCTTAACAGGGGAAAGGATTGTCACTGAAGCTTTCTTT.

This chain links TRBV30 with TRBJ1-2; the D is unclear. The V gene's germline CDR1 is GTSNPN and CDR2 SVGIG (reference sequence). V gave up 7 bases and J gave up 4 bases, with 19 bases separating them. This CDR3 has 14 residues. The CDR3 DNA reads TGTGCCTCTCGGAGTCTTCACCTTAGCTATGGCTACACCTTC. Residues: CASRSLHLSYGYTF.

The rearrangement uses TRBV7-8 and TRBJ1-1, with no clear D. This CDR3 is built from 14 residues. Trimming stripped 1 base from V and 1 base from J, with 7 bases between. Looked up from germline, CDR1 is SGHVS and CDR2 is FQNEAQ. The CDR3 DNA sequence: TGTGCCAGCAGCTTAGTTCAAAAGAACACTGAAGCTTTCTTT. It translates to CASSLVQKNTEAFF.

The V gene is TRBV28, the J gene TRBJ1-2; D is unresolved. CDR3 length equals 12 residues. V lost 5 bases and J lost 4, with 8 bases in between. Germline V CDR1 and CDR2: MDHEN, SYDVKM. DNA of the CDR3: TGTGCCAGCAGTCCGGGTCCCTATGGCTACACCTTC. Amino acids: CASSPGPYGYTF.

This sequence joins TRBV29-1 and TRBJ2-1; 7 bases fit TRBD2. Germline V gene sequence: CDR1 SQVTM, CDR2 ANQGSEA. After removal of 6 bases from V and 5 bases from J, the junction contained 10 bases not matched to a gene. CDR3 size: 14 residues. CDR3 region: CSVVDTGGNNEQFF. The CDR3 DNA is TGCAGCGTCGTAGACACCGGGGGGAACAATGAGCAGTTCTTC.

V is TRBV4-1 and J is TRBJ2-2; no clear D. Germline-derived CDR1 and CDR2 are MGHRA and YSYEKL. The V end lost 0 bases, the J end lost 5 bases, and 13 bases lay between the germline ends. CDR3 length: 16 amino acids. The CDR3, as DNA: TGCGCCAGCAGCCAAGAGGGCTACCCCGCGACCGGGGAGCTGTTTTTT. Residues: CASSQEGYPATGELFF.

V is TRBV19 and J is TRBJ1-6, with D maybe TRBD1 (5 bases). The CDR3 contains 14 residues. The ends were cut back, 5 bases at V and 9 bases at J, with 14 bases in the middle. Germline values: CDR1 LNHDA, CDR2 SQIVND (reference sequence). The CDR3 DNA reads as TGTGCCAGTAGTGAGCAGGTGAGGGGTTCACCCCTCCACTTT. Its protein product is CASSEQVRGSPLHF.

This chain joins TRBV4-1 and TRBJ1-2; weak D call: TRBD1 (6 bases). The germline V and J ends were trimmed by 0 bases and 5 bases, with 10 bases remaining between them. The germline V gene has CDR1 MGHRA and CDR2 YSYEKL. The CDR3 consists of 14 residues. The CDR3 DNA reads TGCGCCAGCAGCCAAGAGGGGGCAGGTTATGGCTACACCTTC. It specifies CASSQEGAGYGYTF.

The CDR3 region has the DNA TGTGCCAGTAGTATCGGGACAGGGGCTCAGCCCCAGCATTTT. Translating it yields CASSIGTGAQPQHF. The rearrangement links TRBV19 to TRBJ1-5; TRBD1 matches at 10 bases. Germline CDR1 is LNHDA and CDR2 is SQIVND (reference sequence). The CDR3 spans 14 residues. The V gene end was trimmed by 3 bases and the J gene end by 6 bases; junction bases not matched to a gene: 2.

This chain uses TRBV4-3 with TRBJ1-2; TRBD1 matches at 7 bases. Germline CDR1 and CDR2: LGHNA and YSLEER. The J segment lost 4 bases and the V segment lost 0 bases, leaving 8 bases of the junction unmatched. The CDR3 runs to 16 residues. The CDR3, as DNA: TGCGCCAGCAGCCAAGATCTGGGACAGACCACCTATGGCTACACCTTC. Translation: CASSQDLGQTTYGYTF.

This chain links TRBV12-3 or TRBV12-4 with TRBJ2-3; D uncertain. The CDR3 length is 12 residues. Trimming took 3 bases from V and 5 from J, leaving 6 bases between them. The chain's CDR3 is CASSFPGDTQYF. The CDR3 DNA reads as TGTGCCAGCAGTTTCCCAGGAGATACGCAGTATTTT.

Here the CDR3 DNA reads TGTGCCAGCAGCCCGGGCCGGCGACCCCATGACTACGAGCAGTACTTC. It encodes CASSPGRRPHDYEQYF. J is TRBJ2-7 and V is TRBV11-2; D gene unclear. This CDR3 contains 16 residues. V lost 5 bases to trimming and J lost 3 bases, with 20 bases between them. CDR1 and CDR2 (germline): SGHAT, FQNNGV.

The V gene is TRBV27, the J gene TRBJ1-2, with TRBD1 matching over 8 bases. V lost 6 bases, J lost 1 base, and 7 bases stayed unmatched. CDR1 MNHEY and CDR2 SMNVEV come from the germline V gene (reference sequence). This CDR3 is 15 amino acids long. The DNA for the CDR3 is TGTGCCAGCAGGCTGACAGGGGCCCTTAACTATGGCTACACCTTC. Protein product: CASRLTGALNYGYTF.

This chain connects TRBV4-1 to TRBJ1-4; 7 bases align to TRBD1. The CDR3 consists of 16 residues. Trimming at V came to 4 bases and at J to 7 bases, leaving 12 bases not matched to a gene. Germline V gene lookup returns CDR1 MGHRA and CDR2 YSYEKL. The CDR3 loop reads CASSLEGARGGEKLFF. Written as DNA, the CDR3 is TGCGCCAGCAGCCTAGAGGGGGCGCGGGGGGGTGAAAAACTGTTTTTT.

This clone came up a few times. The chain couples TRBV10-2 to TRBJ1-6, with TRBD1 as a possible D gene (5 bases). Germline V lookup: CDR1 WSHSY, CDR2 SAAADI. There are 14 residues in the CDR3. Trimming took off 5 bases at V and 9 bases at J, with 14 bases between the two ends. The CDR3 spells CASSRVQEGSPLHF. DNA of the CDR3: TGCGCCAGCAGTAGGGTACAGGAGGGTTCACCCCTCCACTTT.

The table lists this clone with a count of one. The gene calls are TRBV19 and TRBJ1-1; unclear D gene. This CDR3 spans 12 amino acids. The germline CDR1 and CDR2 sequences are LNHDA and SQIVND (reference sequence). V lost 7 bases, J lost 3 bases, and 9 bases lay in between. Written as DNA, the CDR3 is TGTGCCAGTATGGACGTTTACACTGAAGCTTTCTTT. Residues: CASMDVYTEAFF.

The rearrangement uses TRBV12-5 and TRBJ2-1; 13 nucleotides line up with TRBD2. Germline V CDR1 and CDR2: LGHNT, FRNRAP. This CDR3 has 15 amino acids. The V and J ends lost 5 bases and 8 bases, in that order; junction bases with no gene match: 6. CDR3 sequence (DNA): TGTGCTAGTGGTCGGACTAGCGGGGGTTCGGATGAGCAGTTCTTC. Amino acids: CASGRTSGGSDEQFF.